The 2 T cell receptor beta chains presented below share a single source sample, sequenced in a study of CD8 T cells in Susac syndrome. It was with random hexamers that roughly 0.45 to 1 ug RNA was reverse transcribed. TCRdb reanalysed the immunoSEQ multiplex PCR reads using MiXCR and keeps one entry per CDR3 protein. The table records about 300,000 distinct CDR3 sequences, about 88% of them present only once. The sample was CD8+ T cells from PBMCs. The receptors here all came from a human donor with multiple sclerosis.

CDR3 in amino acids: CASSPFSGTSGPEAYNEQFF. In DNA, the CDR3 is TGTGCCAGCAGCCCCTTCTCCGGGACTAGCGGCCCTGAAGCCTACAATGAGCAGTTCTTC. This chain connects TRBV11-1 to TRBJ2-1; 11 bases are shared with TRBD2. CDR1 is SGHAT and CDR2 is FQDESV in the germline V gene (reference sequence). The CDR3 totals 20 residues. V shed 5 bases and J 2 bases; nucleotides not matched to a gene: 17.

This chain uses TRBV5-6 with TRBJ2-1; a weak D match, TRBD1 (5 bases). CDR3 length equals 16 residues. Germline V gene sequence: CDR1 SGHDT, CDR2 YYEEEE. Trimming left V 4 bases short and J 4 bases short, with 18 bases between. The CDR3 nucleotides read TGTGCCAGCAGCGGGCCTGCCACAGGCCCATACAATGAGCAGTTCTTC. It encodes CASSGPATGPYNEQFF.